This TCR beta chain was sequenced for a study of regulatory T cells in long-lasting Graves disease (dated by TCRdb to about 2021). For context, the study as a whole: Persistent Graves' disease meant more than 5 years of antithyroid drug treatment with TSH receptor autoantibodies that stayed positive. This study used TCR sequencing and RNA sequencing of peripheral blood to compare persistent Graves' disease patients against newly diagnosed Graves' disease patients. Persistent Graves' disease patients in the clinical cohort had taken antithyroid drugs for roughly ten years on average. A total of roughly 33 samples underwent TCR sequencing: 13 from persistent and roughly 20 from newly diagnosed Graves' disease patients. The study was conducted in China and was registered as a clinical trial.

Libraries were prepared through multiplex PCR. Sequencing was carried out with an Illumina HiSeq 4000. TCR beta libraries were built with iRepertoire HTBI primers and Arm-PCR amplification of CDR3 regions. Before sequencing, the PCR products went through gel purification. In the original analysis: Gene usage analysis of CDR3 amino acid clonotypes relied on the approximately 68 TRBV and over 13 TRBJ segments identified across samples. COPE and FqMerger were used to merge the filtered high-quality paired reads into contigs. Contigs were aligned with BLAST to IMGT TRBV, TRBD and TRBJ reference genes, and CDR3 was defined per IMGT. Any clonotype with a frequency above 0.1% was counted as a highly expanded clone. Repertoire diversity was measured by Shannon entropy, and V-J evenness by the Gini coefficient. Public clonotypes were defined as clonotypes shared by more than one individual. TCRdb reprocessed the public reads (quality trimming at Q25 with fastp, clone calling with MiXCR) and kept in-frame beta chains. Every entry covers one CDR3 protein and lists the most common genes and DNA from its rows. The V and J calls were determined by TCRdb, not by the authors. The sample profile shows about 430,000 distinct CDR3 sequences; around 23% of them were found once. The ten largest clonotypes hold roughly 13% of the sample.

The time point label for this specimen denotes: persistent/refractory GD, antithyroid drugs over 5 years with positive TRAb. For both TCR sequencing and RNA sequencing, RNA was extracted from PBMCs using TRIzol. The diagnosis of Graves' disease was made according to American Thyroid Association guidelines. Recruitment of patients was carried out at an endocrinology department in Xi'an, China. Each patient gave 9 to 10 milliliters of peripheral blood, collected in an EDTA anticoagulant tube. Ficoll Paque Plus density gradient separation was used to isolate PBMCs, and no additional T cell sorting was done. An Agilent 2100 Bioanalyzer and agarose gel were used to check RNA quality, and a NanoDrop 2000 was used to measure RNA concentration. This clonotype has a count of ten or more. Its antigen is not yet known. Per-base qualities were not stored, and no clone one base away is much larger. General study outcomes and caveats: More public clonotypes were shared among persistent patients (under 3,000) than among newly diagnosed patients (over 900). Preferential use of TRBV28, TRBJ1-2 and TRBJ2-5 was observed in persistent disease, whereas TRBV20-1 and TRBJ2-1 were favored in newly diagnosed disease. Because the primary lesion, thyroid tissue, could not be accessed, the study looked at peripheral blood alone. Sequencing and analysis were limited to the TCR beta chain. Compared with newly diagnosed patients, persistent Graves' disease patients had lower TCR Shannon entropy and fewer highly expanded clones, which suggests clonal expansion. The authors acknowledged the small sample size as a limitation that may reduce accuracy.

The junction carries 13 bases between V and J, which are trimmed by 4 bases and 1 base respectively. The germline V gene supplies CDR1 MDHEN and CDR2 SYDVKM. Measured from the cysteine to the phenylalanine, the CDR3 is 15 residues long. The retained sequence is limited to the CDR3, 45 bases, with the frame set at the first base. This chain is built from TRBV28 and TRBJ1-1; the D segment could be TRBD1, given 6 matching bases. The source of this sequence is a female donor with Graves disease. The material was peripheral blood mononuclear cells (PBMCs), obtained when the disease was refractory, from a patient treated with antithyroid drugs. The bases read TGTGCCAGCAGTTCACCGGACAGAACGAACACTGAAGCTTTCTTT. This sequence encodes CASSSPDRTNTEAFF.